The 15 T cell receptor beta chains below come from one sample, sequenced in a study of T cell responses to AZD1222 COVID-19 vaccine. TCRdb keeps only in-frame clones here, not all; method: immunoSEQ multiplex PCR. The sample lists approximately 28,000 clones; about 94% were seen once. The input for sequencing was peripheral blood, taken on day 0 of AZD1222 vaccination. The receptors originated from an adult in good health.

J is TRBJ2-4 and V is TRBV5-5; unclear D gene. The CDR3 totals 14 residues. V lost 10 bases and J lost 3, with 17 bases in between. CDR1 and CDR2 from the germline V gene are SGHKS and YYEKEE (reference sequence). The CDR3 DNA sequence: TGTGCCGCCTCGGACGGAAGAAACAAAAACATTCAGTACTTC. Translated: CAASDGRNKNIQYF.

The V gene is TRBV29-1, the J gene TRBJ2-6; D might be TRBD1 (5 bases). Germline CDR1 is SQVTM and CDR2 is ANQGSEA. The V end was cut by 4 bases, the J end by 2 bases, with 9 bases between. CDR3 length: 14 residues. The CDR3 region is CSVVDSAGANVLTF. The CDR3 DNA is TGCAGCGTTGTCGACAGTGCTGGGGCCAACGTCCTGACTTTC.

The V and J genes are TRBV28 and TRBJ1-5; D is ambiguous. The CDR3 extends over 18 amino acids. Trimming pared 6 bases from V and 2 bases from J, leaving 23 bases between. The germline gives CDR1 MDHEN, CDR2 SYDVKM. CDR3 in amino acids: CASRLGLIAPGGNQPQHF. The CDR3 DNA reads TGTGCCAGCAGACTTGGACTGATCGCCCCCGGGGGCAATCAGCCCCAGCATTTT.

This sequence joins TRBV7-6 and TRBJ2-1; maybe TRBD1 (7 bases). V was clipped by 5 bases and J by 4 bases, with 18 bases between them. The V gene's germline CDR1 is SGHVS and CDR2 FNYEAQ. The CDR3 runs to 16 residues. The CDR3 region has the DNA TGTGCCAGCAGCCCGGTCGGGGGACAGTTATACAATGAGCAGTTCTTC. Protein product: CASSPVGGQLYNEQFF.

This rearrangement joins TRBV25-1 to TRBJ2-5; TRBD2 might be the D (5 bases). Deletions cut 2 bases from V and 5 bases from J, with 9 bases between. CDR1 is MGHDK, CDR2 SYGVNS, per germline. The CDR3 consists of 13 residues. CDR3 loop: CASSEVRDETQYF. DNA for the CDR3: TGTGCCAGCAGTGAAGTGAGGGATGAGACCCAGTACTTC.

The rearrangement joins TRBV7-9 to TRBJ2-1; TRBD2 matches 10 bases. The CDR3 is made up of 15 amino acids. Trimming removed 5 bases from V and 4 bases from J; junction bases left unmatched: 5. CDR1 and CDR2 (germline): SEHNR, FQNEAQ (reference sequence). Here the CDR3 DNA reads TGTGCCAGCAGCCGGCCTAGCGGGGGTTACAATGAGCAGTTCTTC. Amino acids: CASSRPSGGYNEQFF. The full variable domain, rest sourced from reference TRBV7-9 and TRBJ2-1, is DTGVSQNPRHKITKRGQNVTFRCDPISEHNRLYWYRQTLGQGPEFLTYFQNEAQLEKSRLLSDRFSAERPKGSFSTLEIQRTEQGDSAMYLCASSRPSGGYNEQFFGPGTRLTVL.

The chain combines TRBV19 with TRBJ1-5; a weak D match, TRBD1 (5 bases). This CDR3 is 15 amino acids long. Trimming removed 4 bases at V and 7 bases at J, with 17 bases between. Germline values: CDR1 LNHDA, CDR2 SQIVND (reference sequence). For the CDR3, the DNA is TGTGCCAGTAGTAGAGGACACTTCCCCGGACAGCCCCAGCATTTT. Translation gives CASSRGHFPGQPQHF.

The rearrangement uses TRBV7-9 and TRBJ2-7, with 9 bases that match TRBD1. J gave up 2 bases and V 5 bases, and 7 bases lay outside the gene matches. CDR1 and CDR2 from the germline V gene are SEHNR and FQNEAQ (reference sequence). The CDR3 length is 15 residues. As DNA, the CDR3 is TGTGCCAGCAGCCAGGGACAGGGAAAGGCCTACGAGCAGTACTTC. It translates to CASSQGQGKAYEQYF. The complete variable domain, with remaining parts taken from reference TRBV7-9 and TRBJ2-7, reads DTGVSQNPRHKITKRGQNVTFRCDPISEHNRLYWYRQTLGQGPEFLTYFQNEAQLEKSRLLSDRFSAERPKGSFSTLEIQRTEQGDSAMYLCASSQGQGKAYEQYFGPGTRLTVT.

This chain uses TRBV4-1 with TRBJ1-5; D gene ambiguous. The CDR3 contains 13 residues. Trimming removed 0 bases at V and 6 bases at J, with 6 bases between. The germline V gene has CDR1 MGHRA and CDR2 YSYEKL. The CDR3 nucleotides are TGCGCCAGCAGCCAAGATCCGCCTCAGCCCCAGCATTTT. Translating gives CASSQDPPQPQHF.

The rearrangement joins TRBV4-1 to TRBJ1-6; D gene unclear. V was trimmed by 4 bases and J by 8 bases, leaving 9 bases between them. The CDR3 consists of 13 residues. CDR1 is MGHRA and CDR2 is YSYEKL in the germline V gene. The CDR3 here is CASSPEIDSPLHF. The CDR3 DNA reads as TGCGCCAGCAGCCCAGAAATCGATTCACCCCTCCACTTT.

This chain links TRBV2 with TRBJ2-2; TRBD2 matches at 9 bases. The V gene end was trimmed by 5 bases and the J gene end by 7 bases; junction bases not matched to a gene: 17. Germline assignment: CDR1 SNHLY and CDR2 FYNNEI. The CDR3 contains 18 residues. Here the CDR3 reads CASSKLSGAGGPGGELFF. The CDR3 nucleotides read TGTGCCAGCAGTAAGCTGAGCGGGGCGGGAGGGCCCGGCGGGGAGCTGTTTTTT.

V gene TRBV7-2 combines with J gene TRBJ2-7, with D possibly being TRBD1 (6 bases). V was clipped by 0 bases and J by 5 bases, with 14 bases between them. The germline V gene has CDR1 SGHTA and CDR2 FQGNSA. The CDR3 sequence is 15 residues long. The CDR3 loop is CASSLARGGANEQYF. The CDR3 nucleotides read TGTGCCAGCAGCTTAGCGCGAGGGGGTGCCAACGAGCAGTACTTC.

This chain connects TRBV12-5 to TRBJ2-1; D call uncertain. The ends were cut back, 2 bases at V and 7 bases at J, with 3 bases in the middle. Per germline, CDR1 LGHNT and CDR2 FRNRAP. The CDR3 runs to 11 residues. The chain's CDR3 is CASGLRNEQFF. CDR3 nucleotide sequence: TGTGCTAGTGGTTTGAGGAATGAGCAGTTCTTC.

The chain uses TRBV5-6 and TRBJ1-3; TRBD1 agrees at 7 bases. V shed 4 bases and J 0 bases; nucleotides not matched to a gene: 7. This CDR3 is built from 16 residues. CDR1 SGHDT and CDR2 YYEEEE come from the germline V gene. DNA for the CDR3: TGTGCCAGCAGCCCGACAGGGCCTCACTCTGGAAACACCATATATTTT. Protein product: CASSPTGPHSGNTIYF.

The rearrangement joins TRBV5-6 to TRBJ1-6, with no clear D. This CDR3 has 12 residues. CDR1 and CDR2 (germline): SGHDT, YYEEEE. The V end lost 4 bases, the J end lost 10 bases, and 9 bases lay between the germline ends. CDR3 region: CASSLVGSPLHF. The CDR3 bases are TGTGCCAGCAGCCTGGTGGGGTCACCCCTCCACTTT.